This T cell receptor beta chain was identified during a study of T cell responses to AZD1222 COVID-19 vaccine. About this clone: The antigen is undetermined.

Germline V gives CDR1 SGHVS, CDR2 FQNEAQ. The V gene end was trimmed by 1 base and the J gene end by 1 base; junction bases not matched to a gene: 3. The CDR3 is 17 amino acids. Second-dose intervals near 4 or 12 weeks were combined. Study-wide results and limits: Reportedly, nearly half the spike-specific TCRs target unmutated variant regions. Baseline antibody screening turned up just five to seven seropositive AZD1222 recipients. There were vaccine-associated CD4 TCRs across spike, dominant at 160-218 and 743-854.

Sequencing was performed with immunoSEQ multiplex PCR; in TCRdb, only in-frame clones are kept and a portion is missing. Counted here are 140,000 or so clones, about 82% occurring once; the ten biggest clones make up around 5.1%. The chain joins TRBV7-8 to TRBJ2-5; 13 bases are a match to TRBD2. The sequence was collected from an adult who received the AZD1222 COVID-19 vaccine. Sequenced here: peripheral blood, sampled 28 days after the second AZD1222 dose. The CDR3 sequence: CASSLGGTSGIQETQYF. In DNA form, the CDR3 reads TGTGCCAGCAGCTTAGGCGGGACTAGCGGGATCCAAGAGACCCAGTACTTC.